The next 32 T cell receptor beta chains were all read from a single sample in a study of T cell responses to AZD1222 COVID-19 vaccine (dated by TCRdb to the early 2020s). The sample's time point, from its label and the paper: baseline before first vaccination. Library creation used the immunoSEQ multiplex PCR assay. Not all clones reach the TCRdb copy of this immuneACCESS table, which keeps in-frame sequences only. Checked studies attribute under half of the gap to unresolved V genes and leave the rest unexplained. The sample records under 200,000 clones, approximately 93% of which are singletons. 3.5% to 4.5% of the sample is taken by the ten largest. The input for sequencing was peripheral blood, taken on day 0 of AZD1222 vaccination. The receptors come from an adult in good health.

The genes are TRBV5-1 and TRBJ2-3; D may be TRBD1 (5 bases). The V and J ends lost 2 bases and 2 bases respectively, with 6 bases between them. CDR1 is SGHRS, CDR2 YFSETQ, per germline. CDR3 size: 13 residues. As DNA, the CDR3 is TGCGCCAGCAGCTTACAGGTCACAGATACGCAGTATTTT. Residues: CASSLQVTDTQYF.

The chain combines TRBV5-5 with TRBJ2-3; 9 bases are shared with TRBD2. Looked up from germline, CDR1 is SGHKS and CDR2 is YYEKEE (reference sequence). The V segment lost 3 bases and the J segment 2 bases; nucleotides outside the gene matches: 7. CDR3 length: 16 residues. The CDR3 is CASSSRLAGITDTQYF. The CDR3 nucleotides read TGTGCCAGCAGCTCTCGGCTAGCGGGAATCACAGATACGCAGTATTTT.

CDR3 residues: CASSFRGRGMNTEAFF. In DNA, the CDR3 is TGCGCCAGCAGCTTTAGGGGCCGGGGAATGAACACTGAAGCTTTCTTT. The rearrangement uses TRBV5-1 and TRBJ1-1; a weak D match, TRBD1 (5 bases). The CDR3 consists of 16 residues. Trimming stripped 2 bases from V and 0 bases from J, with 14 bases between. Germline lookup yields CDR1 SGHRS and CDR2 YFSETQ.

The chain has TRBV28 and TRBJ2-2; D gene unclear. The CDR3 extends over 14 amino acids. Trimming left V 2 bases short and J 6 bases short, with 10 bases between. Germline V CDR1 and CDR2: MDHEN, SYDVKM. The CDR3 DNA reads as TGTGCCAGCAGTTTAACGCTGGCCCCCGGGGAGCTGTTTTTT. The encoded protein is CASSLTLAPGELFF.

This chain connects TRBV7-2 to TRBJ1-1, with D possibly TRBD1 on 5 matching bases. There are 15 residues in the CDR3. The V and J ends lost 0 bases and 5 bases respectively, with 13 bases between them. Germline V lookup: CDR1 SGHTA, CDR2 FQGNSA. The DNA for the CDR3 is TGTGCCAGCAGCTTAGCTTGGGGGGGAGGGACTGAAGCTTTCTTT. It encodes CASSLAWGGGTEAFF.

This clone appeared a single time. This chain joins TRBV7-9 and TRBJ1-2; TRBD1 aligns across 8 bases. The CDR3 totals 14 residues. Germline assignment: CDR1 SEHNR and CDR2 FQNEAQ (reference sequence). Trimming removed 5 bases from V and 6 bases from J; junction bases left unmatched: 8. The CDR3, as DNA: TGTGCCAGCAGCATACCGGGACAGGACAATGGCTACACCTTC. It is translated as CASSIPGQDNGYTF.

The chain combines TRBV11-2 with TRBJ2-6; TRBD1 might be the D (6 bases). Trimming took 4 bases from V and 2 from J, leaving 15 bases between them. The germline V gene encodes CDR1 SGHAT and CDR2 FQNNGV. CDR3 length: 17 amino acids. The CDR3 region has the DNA TGTGCCAGCAGCTACACATCACAGGGCACTGGGGCCAACGTCCTGACTTTC. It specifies CASSYTSQGTGANVLTF.

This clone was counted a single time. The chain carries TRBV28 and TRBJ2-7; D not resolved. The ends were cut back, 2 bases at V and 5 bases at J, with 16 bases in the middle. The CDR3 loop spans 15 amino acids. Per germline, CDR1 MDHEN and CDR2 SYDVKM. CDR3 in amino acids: CASSLAAWGRHEQYF. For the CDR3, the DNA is TGTGCCAGCAGTTTAGCGGCGTGGGGTCGGCACGAGCAGTACTTC.

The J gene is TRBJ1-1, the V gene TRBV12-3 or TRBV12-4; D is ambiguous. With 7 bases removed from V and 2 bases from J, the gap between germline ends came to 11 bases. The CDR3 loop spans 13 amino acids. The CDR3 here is CASTRTGNTEAFF. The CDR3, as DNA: TGTGCCAGCACTCGGACGGGAAACACTGAAGCTTTCTTT.

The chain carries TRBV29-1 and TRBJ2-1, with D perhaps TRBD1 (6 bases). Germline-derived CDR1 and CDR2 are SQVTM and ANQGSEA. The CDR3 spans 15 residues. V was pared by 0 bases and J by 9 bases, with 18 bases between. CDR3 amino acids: CSVEDRDLGAGEQFF. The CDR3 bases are TGCAGCGTTGAAGATCGAGATCTGGGGGCTGGTGAGCAGTTCTTC.

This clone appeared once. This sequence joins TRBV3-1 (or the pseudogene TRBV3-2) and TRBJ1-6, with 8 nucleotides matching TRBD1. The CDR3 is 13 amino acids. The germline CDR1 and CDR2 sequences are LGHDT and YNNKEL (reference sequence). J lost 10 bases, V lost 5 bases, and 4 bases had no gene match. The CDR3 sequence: CASSSGGDSPLHF. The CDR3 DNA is TGTGCCAGCAGCTCAGGGGGCGACTCACCCCTCCACTTT.

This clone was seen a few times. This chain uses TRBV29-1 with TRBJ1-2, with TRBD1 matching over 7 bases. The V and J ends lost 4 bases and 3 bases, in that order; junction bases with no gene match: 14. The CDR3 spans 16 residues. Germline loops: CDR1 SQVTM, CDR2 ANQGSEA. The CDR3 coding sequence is TGCAGCGTTGTCTTAGTGAGACAGGGATTAGACTATGGCTACACCTTC. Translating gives CSVVLVRQGLDYGYTF.

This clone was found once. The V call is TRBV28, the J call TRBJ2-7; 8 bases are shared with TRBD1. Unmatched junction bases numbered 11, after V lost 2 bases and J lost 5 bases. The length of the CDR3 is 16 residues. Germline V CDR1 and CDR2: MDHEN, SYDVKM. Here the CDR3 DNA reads TGTGCCAGCAGTTTAAGGCAGGGGGCCCTCCTGAACGAGCAGTACTTC. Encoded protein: CASSLRQGALLNEQYF. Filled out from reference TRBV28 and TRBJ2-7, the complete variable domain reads DVKVTQSSRYLVKRTGEKVFLECVQDMDHENMFWYRQDPGLGLRLIYFSYDVKMKEKGDIPEGYSVSREKKERFSLILESASTNQTSMYLCASSLRQGALLNEQYFGPGTRLTVT.

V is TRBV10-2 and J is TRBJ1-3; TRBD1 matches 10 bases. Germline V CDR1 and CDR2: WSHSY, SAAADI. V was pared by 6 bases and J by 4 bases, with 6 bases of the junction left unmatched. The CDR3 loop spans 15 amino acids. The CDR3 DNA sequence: TGCGCCAGCAGGGGGACAGGGGAGTCCGGAAACACCATATATTTT. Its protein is CASRGTGESGNTIYF.

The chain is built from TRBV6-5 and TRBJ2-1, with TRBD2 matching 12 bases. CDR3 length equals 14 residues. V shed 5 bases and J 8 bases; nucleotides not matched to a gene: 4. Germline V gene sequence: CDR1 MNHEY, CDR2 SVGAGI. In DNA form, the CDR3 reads TGTGCCAGCAGTCGAGGACTAGCGGGACATGAGCAGTTCTTC. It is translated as CASSRGLAGHEQFF.

Written as DNA, the CDR3 is TGTGCCAGCAGGGGACAGCCCGGAATATCTGAACGCTACACCTTC. Protein sequence: CASRGQPGISERYTF. This sequence joins TRBV25-1 and TRBJ1-2, with 7 bases lining up with TRBD1. Germline CDR1 MGHDK, CDR2 SYGVNS. The CDR3 covers 15 residues. V shed 6 bases and J 9 bases; nucleotides not matched to a gene: 16.

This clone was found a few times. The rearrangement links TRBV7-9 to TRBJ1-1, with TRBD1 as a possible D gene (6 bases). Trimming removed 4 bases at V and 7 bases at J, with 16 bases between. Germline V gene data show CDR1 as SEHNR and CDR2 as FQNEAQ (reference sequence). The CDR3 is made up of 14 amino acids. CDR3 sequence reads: CASSSPAGADEAFF. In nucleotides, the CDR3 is TGTGCCAGCAGCTCCCCCGCGGGGGCAGATGAAGCTTTCTTT.

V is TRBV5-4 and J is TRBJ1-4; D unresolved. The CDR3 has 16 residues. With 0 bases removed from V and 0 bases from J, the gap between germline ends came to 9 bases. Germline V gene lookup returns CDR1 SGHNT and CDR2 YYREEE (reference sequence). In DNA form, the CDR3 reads TGTGCCAGCAGCTTGGGGGTAGGAGCAACTAATGAAAAACTGTTTTTT. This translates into CASSLGVGATNEKLFF.

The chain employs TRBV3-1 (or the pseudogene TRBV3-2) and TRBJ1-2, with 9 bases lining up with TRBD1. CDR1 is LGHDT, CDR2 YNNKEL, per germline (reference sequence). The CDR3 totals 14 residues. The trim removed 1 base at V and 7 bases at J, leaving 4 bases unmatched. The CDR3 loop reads CASSQAGQGRGYTF. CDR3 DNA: TGTGCCAGCAGCCAAGCGGGACAGGGACGTGGCTACACCTTC.

The CDR3 nucleotides are TGTGCCATCAGTGAACCGGAGAGCTCCTACAATGAGCAGTTCTTC. This sequence encodes CAISEPESSYNEQFF. V is TRBV10-3 and J is TRBJ2-1; D is unresolved. V lost 3 bases, J lost 0 bases, and 9 bases lay in between. The CDR3 loop spans 15 amino acids. The germline V gene encodes CDR1 ENHRY and CDR2 SYGVKD.

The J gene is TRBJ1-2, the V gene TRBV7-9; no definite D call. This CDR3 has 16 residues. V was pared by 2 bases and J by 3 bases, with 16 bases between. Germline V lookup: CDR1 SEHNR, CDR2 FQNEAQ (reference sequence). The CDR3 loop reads CASSLTTIPSDYGYTF. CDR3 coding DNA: TGTGCCAGCAGCTTAACCACAATCCCGTCGGACTATGGCTACACCTTC.

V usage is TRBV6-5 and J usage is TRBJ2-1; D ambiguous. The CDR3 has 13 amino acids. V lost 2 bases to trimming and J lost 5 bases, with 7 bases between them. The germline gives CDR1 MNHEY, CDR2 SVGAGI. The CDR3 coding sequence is TGTGCCAGCAGTTACCCCGGAAACAATGAGCAGTTCTTC. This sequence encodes CASSYPGNNEQFF.

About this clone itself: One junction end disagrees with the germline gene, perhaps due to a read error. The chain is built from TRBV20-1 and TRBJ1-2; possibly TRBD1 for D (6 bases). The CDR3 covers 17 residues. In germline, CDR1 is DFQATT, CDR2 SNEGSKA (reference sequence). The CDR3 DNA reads TGCAGTGCTAGTATTGAGGGGGGCCGAGGGGTTAACTTTGGCTACACCTTC. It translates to CSASIEGGRGVNFGYTF.

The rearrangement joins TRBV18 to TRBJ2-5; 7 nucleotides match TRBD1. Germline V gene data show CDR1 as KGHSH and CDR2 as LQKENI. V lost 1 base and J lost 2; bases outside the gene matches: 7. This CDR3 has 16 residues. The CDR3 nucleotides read TGTGCCAGCTCACCACGGGTAGGGACAGTACAAGAGACCCAGTACTTC. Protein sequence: CASSPRVGTVQETQYF.

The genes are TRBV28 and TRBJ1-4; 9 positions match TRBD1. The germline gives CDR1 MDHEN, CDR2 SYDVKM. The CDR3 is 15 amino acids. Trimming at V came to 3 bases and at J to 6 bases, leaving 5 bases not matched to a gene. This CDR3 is CASSFLTGGHEKLFF. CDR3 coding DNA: TGTGCCAGCAGTTTCCTTACAGGGGGCCATGAAAAACTGTTTTTT.

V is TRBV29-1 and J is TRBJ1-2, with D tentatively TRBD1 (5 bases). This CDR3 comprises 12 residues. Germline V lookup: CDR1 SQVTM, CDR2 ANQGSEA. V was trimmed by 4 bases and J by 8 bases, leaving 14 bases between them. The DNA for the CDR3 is TGCAGCGTTGCCCAGGGTACTGCAGGCTACACCTTC. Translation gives CSVAQGTAGYTF.

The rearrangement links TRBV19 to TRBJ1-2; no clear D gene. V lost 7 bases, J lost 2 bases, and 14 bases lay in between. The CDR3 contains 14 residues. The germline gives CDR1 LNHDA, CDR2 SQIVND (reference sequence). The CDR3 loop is CASTERALNYGYTF. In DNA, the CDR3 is TGTGCCAGTACCGAGCGGGCACTCAACTATGGCTACACCTTC.

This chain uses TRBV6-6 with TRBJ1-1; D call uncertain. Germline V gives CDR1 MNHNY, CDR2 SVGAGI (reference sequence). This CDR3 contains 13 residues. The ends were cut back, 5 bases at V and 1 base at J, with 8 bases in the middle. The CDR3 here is CASSRGENTEAFF. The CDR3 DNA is TGTGCCAGCAGTCGTGGAGAGAACACTGAAGCTTTCTTT.

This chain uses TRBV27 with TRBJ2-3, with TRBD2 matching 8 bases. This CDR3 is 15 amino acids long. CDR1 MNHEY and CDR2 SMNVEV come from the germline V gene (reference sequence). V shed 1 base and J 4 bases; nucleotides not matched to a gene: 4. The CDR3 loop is CASSLLRGGADTQYF. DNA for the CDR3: TGTGCCAGCAGTTTATTACGGGGGGGGGCAGATACGCAGTATTTT.

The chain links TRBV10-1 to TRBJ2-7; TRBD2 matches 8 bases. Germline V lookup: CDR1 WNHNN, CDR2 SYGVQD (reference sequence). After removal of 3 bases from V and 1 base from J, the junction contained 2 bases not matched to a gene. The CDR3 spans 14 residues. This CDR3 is CASSDGTRSYEQYF. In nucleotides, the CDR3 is TGCGCCAGCAGTGATGGGACTAGGTCCTACGAGCAGTACTTC.

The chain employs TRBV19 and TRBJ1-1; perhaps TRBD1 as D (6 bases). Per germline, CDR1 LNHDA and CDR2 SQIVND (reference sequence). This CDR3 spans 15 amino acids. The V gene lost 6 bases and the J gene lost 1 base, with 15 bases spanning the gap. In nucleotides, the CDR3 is TGTGCCAGTAGCGGGAGGGGGACGGCGAACACTGAAGCTTTCTTT. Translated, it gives CASSGRGTANTEAFF. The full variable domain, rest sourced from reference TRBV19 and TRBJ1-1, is DGGITQSPKYLFRKEGQNVTLSCEQNLNHDAMYWYRQDPGQGLRLIYYSQIVNDFQKGDIAEGYSVSREKKESFPLTVTSAQKNPTAFYLCASSGRGTANTEAFFGQGTRLTVV.

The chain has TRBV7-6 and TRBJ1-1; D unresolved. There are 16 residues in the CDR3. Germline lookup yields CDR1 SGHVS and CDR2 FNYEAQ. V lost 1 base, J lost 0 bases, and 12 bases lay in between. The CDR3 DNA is TGTGCCAGCAGCTTAGTACAGACAATTATGAACACTGAAGCTTTCTTT. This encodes CASSLVQTIMNTEAFF.